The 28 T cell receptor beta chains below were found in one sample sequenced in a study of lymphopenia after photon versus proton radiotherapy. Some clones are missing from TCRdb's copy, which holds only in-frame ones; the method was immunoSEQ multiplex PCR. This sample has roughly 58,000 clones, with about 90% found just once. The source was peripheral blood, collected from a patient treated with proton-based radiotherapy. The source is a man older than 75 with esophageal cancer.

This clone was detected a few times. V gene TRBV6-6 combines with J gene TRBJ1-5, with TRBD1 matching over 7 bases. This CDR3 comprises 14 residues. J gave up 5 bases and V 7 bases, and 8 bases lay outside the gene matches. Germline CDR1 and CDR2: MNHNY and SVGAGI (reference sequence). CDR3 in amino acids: CASTLPGGYQPQHF. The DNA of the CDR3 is TGTGCCAGCACCCTTCCAGGGGGGTATCAGCCCCAGCATTTT.

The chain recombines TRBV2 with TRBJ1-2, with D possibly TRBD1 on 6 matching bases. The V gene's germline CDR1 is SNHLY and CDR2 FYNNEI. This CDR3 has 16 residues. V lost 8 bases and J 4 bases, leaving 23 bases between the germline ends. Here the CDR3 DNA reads TGTGCCAGCGGCCAATACATGTGGGGGCAGTCCTATGGCTACACCTTC. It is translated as CASGQYMWGQSYGYTF.

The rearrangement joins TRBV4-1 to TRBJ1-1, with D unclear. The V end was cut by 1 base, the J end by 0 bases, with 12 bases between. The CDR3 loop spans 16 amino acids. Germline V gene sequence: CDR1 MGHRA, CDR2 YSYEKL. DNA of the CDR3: TGCGCCAGCAGCCAAGTAATCGTTCATCTGAACACTGAAGCTTTCTTT. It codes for CASSQVIVHLNTEAFF.

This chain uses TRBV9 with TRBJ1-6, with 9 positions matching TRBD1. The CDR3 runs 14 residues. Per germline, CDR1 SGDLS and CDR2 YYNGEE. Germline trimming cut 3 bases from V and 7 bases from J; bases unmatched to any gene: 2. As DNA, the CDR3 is TGTGCCAGCAGCGCGGGGACAGGGAATTCACCCCTCCACTTT. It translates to CASSAGTGNSPLHF.

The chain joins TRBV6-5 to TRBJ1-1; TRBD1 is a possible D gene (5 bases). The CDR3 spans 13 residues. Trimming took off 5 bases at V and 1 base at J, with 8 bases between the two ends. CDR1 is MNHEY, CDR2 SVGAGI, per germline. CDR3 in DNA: TGTGCCAGCAGTGTCGACAGGAACACTGAAGCTTTCTTT. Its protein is CASSVDRNTEAFF.

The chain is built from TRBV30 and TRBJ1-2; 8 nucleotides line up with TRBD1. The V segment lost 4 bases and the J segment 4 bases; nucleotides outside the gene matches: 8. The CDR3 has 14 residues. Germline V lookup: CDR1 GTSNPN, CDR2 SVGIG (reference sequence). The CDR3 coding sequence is TGTGCCTGGAAAAGGGTGGGACAGGTCTATGGCTACACCTTC. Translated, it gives CAWKRVGQVYGYTF.

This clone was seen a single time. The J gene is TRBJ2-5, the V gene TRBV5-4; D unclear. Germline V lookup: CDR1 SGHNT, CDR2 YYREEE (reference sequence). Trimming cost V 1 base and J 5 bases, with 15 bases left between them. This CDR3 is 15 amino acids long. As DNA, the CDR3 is TGTGCCAGCAGCTTGAGGCCCTGGGGTGAGGAGACCCAGTACTTC. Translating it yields CASSLRPWGEETQYF.

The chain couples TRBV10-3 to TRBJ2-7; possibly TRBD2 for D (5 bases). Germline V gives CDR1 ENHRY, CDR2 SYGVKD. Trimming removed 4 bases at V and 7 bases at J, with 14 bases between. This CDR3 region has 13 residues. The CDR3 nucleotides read TGTGCCATCAGTGTCCTTCGGGGTTATGAGCAGTACTTC. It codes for CAISVLRGYEQYF.

The CDR3 DNA reads TGTGCCAGCAGTTCAGGGGAAATAGGTGGAGCTTTCTTT. Amino acid sequence: CASSSGEIGGAFF. V and J are TRBV6-5 and TRBJ1-1; weak D call: TRBD1 (6 bases). V lost 4 bases to trimming and J lost 10 bases, with 16 bases between them. The CDR3 is made up of 13 amino acids. Germline V gene sequence: CDR1 MNHEY, CDR2 SVGAGI.

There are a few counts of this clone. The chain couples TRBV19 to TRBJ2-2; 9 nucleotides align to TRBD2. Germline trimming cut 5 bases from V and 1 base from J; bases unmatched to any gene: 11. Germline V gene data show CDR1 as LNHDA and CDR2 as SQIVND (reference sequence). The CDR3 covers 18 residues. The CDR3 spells CASSLGSGRGGNTGELFF. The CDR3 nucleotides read TGTGCCAGTAGTCTGGGTAGCGGGAGAGGAGGGAACACCGGGGAGCTGTTTTTT.

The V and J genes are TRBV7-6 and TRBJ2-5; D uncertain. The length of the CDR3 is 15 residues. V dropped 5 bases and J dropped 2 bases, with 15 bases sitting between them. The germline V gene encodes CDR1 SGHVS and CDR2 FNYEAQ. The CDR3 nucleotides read TGTGCCAGCAGCACCAGAAACAGCGCGCAAGAGACCCAGTACTTC. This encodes CASSTRNSAQETQYF. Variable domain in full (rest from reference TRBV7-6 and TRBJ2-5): GAGVSQSPRYKVTKRGQDVALRCDPISGHVSLYWYRQALGQGPEFLTYFNYEAQQDKSGLPNDRFSAERPEGSISTLTIQRTEQRDSAMYRCASSTRNSAQETQYFGPGTRLLVL.

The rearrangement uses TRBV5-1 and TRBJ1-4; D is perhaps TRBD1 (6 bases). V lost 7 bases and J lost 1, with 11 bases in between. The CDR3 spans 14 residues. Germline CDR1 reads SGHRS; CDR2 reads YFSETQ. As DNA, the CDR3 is TGCGCCAGCCAAGAACAGGGAACTAATGAAAAACTGTTTTTT. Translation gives CASQEQGTNEKLFF. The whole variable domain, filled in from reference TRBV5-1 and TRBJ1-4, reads KAGVTQTPRYLIKTRGQQVTLSCSPISGHRSVSWYQQTPGQGLQFLFEYFSETQRNKGNFPGRFSGRQFSNSRSEMNVSTLELGDSALYLCASQEQGTNEKLFFGSGTQLSVL.

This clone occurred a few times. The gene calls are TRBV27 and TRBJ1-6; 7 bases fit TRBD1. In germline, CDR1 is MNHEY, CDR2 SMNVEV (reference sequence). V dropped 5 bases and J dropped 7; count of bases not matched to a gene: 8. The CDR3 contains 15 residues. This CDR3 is CASSTSGTVNSPLHF. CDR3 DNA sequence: TGTGCCAGCAGTACATCCGGGACAGTGAATTCACCCCTCCACTTT.

This CDR3 reads CASSETGGLGFGYTF. CDR3 DNA: TGTGCCAGCAGTGAAACAGGGGGACTGGGTTTTGGCTACACCTTC. The chain uses TRBV2 and TRBJ1-2, with 8 bases that match TRBD1. The trim removed 2 bases at V and 7 bases at J, leaving 9 bases unmatched. CDR1 is SNHLY, CDR2 FYNNEI, per germline. The CDR3 length is 15 residues.

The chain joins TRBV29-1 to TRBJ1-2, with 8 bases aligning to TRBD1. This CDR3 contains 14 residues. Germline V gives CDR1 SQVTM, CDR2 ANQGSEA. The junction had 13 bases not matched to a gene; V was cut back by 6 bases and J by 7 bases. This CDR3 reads CSVLDRVSPLGYTF. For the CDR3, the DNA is TGCAGCGTCCTGGACAGGGTGTCCCCTCTTGGCTACACCTTC.

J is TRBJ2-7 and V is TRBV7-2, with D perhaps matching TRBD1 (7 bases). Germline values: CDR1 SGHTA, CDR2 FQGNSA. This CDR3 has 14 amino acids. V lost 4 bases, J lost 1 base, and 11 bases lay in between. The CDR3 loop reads CASSWAGQSYEQYF. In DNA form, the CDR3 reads TGTGCCAGCAGCTGGGCGGGACAGTCCTACGAGCAGTACTTC. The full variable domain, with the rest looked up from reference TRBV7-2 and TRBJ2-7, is GAGVSQSPSNKVTEKGKDVELRCDPISGHTALYWYRQSLGQGLEFLIYFQGNSAPDKSGLPSDRFSAERTGGSVSTLTIQRTQQEDSAVYLCASSWAGQSYEQYFGPGTRLTVT.

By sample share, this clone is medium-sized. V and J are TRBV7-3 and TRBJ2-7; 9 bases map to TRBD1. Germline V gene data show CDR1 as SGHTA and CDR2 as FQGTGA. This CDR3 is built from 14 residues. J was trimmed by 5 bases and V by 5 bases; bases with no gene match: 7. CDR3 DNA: TGTGCCAGCAGCATCGGGACAGGGTTCAACGAGCAGTACTTC. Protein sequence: CASSIGTGFNEQYF.

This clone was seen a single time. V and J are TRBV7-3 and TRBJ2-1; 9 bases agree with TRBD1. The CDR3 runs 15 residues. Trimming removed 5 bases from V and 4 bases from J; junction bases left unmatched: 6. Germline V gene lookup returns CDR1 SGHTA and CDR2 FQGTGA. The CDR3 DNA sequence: TGTGCCAGCAGCCCTTCACAGGGGGCTTACAATGAGCAGTTCTTC. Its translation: CASSPSQGAYNEQFF. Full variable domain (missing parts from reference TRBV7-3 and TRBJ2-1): GAGVSQTPSNKVTEKGKYVELRCDPISGHTALYWYRQSLGQGPEFLIYFQGTGAADDSGLPNDRFFAVRPEGSVSTLKIQRTERGDSAVYLCASSPSQGAYNEQFFGPGTRLTVL.

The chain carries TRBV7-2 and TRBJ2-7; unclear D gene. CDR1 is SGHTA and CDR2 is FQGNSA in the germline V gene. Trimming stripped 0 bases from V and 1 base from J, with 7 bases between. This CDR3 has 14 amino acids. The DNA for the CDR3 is TGTGCCAGCAGCTTAGCGGCAGGATCCTACGAGCAGTACTTC. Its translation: CASSLAAGSYEQYF. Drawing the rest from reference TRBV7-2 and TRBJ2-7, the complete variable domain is GAGVSQSPSNKVTEKGKDVELRCDPISGHTALYWYRQSLGQGLEFLIYFQGNSAPDKSGLPSDRFSAERTGGSVSTLTIQRTQQEDSAVYLCASSLAAGSYEQYFGPGTRLTVT.

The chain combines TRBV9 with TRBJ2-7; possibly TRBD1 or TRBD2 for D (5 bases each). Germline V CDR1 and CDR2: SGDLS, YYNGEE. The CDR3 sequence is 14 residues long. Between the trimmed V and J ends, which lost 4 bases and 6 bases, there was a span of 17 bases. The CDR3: CASSKTGAVVEQYF. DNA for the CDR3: TGTGCCAGCAGCAAAACCGGGGCAGTCGTCGAGCAGTACTTC. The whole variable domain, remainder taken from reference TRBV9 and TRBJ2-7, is DSGVTQTPKHLITATGQRVTLRCSPRSGDLSVYWYQQSLDQGLQFLIQYYNGEERAKGNILERFSAQQFPDLHSELNLSSLELGDSALYFCASSKTGAVVEQYFGPGTRLTVT.

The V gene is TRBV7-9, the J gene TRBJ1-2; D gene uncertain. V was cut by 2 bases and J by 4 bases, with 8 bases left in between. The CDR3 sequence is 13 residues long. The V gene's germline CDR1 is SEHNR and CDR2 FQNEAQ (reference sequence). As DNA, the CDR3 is TGTGCCAGCAGCTTACCGGAGACCTATGGCTACACCTTC. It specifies CASSLPETYGYTF.

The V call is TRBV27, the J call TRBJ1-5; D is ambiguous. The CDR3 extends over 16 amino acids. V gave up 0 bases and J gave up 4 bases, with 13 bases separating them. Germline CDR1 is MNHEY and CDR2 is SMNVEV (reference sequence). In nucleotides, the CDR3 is TGTGCCAGCAGTTTATCTCGGGGAGCCCCAAATCAGCCCCAGCATTTT. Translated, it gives CASSLSRGAPNQPQHF.

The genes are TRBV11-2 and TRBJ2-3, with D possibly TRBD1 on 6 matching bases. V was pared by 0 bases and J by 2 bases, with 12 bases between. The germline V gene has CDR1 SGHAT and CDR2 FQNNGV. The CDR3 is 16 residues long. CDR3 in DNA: TGTGCCAGCAGCTTAGAGGGACACCCAGTCACAGATACGCAGTATTTT. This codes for CASSLEGHPVTDTQYF.

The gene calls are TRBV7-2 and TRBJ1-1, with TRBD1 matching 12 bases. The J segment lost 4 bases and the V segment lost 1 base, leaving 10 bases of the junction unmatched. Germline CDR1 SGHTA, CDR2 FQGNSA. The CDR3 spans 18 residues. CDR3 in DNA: TGTGCCAGCAGCTTAGAGGGGACAGGGGGCGCGGGGAGCACTGAAGCTTTCTTT. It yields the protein CASSLEGTGGAGSTEAFF.

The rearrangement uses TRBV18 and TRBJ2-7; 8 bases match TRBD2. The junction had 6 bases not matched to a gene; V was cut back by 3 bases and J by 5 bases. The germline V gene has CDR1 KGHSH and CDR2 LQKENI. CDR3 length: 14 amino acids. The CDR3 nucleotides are TGTGCCAGCTCACCGTCGGGGGGGGACCACGAGCAGTACTTC. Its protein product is CASSPSGGDHEQYF.

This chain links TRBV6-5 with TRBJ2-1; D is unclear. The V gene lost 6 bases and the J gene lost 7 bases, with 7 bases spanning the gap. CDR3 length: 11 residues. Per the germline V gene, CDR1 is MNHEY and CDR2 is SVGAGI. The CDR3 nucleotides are TGTGCCAGCAGGACGACTAATGAGCAGTTCTTC. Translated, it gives CASRTTNEQFF.

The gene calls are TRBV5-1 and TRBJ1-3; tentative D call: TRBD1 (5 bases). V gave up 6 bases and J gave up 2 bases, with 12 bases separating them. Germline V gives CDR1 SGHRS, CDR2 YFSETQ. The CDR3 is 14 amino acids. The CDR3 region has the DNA TGCGCCAGCATGCAGGGCTTAACTGGAAACACCATATATTTT. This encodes CASMQGLTGNTIYF. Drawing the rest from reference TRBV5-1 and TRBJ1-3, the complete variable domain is KAGVTQTPRYLIKTRGQQVTLSCSPISGHRSVSWYQQTPGQGLQFLFEYFSETQRNKGNFPGRFSGRQFSNSRSEMNVSTLELGDSALYLCASMQGLTGNTIYFGEGSWLTVV.

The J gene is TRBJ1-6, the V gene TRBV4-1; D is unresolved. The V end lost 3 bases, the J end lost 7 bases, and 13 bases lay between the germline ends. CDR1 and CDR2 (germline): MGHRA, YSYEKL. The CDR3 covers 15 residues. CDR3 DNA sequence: TGCGCCAGCAGCCAGGGCCCCATTCCGAATTCACCCCTCCACTTT. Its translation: CASSQGPIPNSPLHF.